Below, 24 T cell receptor beta chains from the same sample are listed, as sequenced in a study. MiXCR, run by TCRdb on the RT-PCR reads, gives a single entry per CDR3 protein. The sample shows about 700,000 distinct CDR3 sequences, 14% of them seen only once. The specimen was memory CD4+ T cells from blood. The source of these receptors is a female donor in good health, serving as a healthy control.

The V call is TRBV9, the J call TRBJ1-6, with D maybe TRBD1 (6 bases). Trimming removed 4 bases at V and 8 bases at J, with 16 bases between. The CDR3 length is 15 residues. Germline V gives CDR1 SGDLS, CDR2 YYNGEE. CDR3 DNA: TGTGCCAGCAGCCAGCGGACAGAGAGAGATTCACCCCTCCACTTT. This sequence encodes CASSQRTERDSPLHF.

This clonotype was counted only a few times. The J gene is TRBJ2-1, the V gene TRBV24-1; D gene uncertain. Trimming took off 5 bases at V and 0 bases at J, with 7 bases between the two ends. The CDR3 covers 14 residues. The germline V gene has CDR1 KGHDR and CDR2 SFDVKD. The CDR3 loop is CATSGVNSYNEQFF. CDR3 sequence (DNA): TGTGCCACCAGTGGGGTAAACTCCTACAATGAGCAGTTCTTC.

This clonotype was picked up many times. V and J are TRBV7-2 and TRBJ1-2; possible D gene TRBD1, 5 bases. The CDR3 sequence is 15 residues long. Germline values: CDR1 SGHTA, CDR2 FQGNSA. The ends were cut back, 2 bases at V and 4 bases at J, with 14 bases in the middle. Here the CDR3 DNA reads TGTGCCAGCAGCTTACGGGGGATGGATAGCTATGGCTACACCTTC. The encoded protein is CASSLRGMDSYGYTF.

This clonotype was detected many times. This chain links TRBV7-2 with TRBJ2-5; D not resolved. The CDR3 runs to 12 residues. The V gene's germline CDR1 is SGHTA and CDR2 FQGNSA. Trimming cost V 2 bases and J 6 bases, with 7 bases left between them. As DNA, the CDR3 is TGTGCCAGCAGCTTACAGGCGCAGACCCAGTACTTC. Translating it yields CASSLQAQTQYF.

V gene TRBV12-3 or TRBV12-4 combines with J gene TRBJ2-5; TRBD1 matches at 8 bases. The CDR3 consists of 13 residues. The ends lost 5 bases at V and 7 bases at J; junction bases unmatched: 6. The CDR3 region is CASSKDRAGTQYF. DNA of the CDR3: TGTGCCAGCAGTAAGGACAGGGCAGGGACCCAGTACTTC.

The chain has TRBV20-1 and TRBJ1-6; TRBD1 is a possible D gene (5 bases). Germline CDR1 is DFQATT and CDR2 is SNEGSKA (reference sequence). The V end lost 6 bases, the J end lost 10 bases, and 16 bases lay between the germline ends. The CDR3 consists of 13 residues. CDR3 nucleotide sequence: TGCAGTGCCGGGACTATTCGCGACTCACCCCTCCACTTT. Amino acids: CSAGTIRDSPLHF.

This chain links TRBV20-1 with TRBJ1-1; the D gene is possibly TRBD1 (5 bases). Germline CDR1 reads DFQATT; CDR2 reads SNEGSKA (reference sequence). V was clipped by 5 bases and J by 5 bases, with 18 bases between them. The CDR3 extends over 14 amino acids. CDR3 loop: CSAVRVEGWTEAFF. The CDR3 bases are TGCAGTGCTGTCCGGGTAGAGGGGTGGACTGAAGCTTTCTTT.

This clonotype turned up a few times. V is TRBV27 and J is TRBJ1-5; no clear D. Germline assignment: CDR1 MNHEY and CDR2 SMNVEV (reference sequence). Trimming removed 10 bases from V and 13 bases from J, with 20 bases in between. CDR3 length: 12 amino acids. CDR3 residues: CATSSGVGSQHF. CDR3 bases: TGTGCCACCTCTTCGGGCGTGGGTTCACAGCATTTT.

This clonotype was counted a few times. The chain has TRBV6-1 and TRBJ2-1; D might be TRBD2 (5 bases). The CDR3 runs to 12 residues. V shed 1 base and J shed 12 bases, with 10 bases lying between them. CDR1 and CDR2 from the germline V gene are MNHNS and SASEGT. In DNA form, the CDR3 reads TGTGCCAGCAGTGAAGGCGGGTTTATGCAGTTCTTC. It specifies CASSEGGFMQFF.

This clonotype was seen only a few times. The V gene is TRBV9, the J gene TRBJ1-1; 7 bases align to TRBD1. The germline V gene has CDR1 SGDLS and CDR2 YYNGEE. V shed 4 bases and J 3 bases; nucleotides not matched to a gene: 9. The CDR3 totals 15 residues. This CDR3 reads CASSIEGAPDTEAFF. The CDR3, as DNA: TGTGCCAGCAGCATTGAGGGGGCGCCGGACACTGAAGCTTTCTTT.

The table lists this clonotype with a few counts. The gene calls are TRBV6-2 or TRBV6-3 and TRBJ1-1; no clear D. V gave up 5 bases and J gave up 4 bases, with 11 bases separating them. The CDR3 runs to 13 residues. Per germline, CDR1 MNHEY and CDR2 SVGEGT. The CDR3 region is CASSHGRSTEAFF. The CDR3, as DNA: TGTGCCAGCAGTCACGGACGGTCCACTGAAGCTTTCTTT.

This clonotype came up a few times. The chain employs TRBV5-1 and TRBJ2-6, with 8 bases lining up with TRBD1. The CDR3 is 17 amino acids. The V segment lost 3 bases and the J segment 2 bases; nucleotides outside the gene matches: 7. CDR1 is SGHRS and CDR2 is YFSETQ in the germline V gene. CDR3 nucleotides: TGCGCCAGCAGCTCGGGACAGGCCATTGCTGGGGCCAACGTCCTGACTTTC. Its protein is CASSSGQAIAGANVLTF.

In regard to this clonotype: This may come from a read error, since a much larger clone is one base off. This chain uses TRBV12-3 or TRBV12-4 with TRBJ2-3; the D is unclear. The end of the DNA is better explained by TRBJ1-5, so the J call may be wrong. The CDR3 consists of 13 residues. The CDR3 is CASDSGVTDTQHF. The CDR3 bases are TGTGCCAGTGATAGCGGGGTCACAGATACGCAGCATTTT.

This sequence joins TRBV20-1 and TRBJ1-1; D not resolved. Trimming removed 3 bases from V and 6 bases from J, with 8 bases in between. Germline V lookup: CDR1 DFQATT, CDR2 SNEGSKA (reference sequence). The CDR3 contains 11 residues. CDR3 DNA: TGCAGTGCTAGGAGGCCTCCTGAAGCTTTCTTT. Protein product: CSARRPPEAFF.

This clonotype turned up a few times. This sequence joins TRBV20-1 and TRBJ2-3, with 9 bases lining up with TRBD2. The CDR3 loop spans 15 amino acids. V lost 2 bases, J lost 2 bases, and 5 bases stayed unmatched. In germline, CDR1 is DFQATT, CDR2 SNEGSKA (reference sequence). CDR3 sequence reads: CSARWPSGATDTQYF. The DNA of the CDR3 is TGCAGTGCTAGATGGCCTAGCGGGGCCACAGATACGCAGTATTTT.

The chain employs TRBV2 and TRBJ2-2; D call uncertain. The V gene's germline CDR1 is SNHLY and CDR2 FYNNEI. Trimming left V 5 bases short and J 6 bases short, with 13 bases between. There are 14 residues in the CDR3. The CDR3 spells CASSLNGQAGELFF. The CDR3 DNA is TGTGCCAGCAGTCTTAACGGTCAGGCCGGGGAGCTGTTTTTT.

This clonotype was counted only a few times. The V gene is TRBV20-1, the J gene TRBJ1-2; no reliable D call. This CDR3 contains 12 residues. Trimming took 0 bases from V and 4 from J, leaving 6 bases between them. In germline, CDR1 is DFQATT, CDR2 SNEGSKA (reference sequence). The CDR3 nucleotides are TGCAGTGCTAGAGACCCCCCCTATGGCTACACCTTC. Translating it yields CSARDPPYGYTF.

The chain combines TRBV6-1 with TRBJ2-1; D unclear. The CDR3 extends over 15 amino acids. The germline gives CDR1 MNHNS, CDR2 SASEGT. The ends were cut back, 3 bases at V and 8 bases at J, with 17 bases in the middle. Here the CDR3 DNA reads TGTGCCAGCAGTGATGCGTTGGTGAACGGGTATGAGCAGTTCTTC. Protein sequence: CASSDALVNGYEQFF.

This clonotype was counted only a few times. The chain recombines TRBV20-1 with TRBJ2-3, with D possibly being TRBD2 (6 bases). V was cut by 2 bases and J by 6 bases, with 15 bases left in between. Germline CDR1 DFQATT, CDR2 SNEGSKA (reference sequence). The CDR3 has 14 amino acids. The CDR3 DNA is TGCAGTGCTAGATATACGGGAGCGCGGGATACGCAGTATTTT. This translates into CSARYTGARDTQYF.

In its sample, this clonotype was seen a few times. The genes are TRBV5-1 and TRBJ2-7; 7 nucleotides match TRBD2. Germline CDR1 reads SGHRS; CDR2 reads YFSETQ. The CDR3 runs 16 residues. The trim removed 4 bases at V and 0 bases at J, leaving 10 bases unmatched. The CDR3: CASSPAPGTNSYEQYF. The CDR3 DNA is TGCGCCAGCAGCCCCGCTCCCGGGACTAACTCCTACGAGCAGTACTTC.

This clonotype has only a few counts. This sequence joins TRBV27 and TRBJ2-6; D not resolved. The CDR3 contains 16 residues. Trimming took off 3 bases at V and 0 bases at J, with 9 bases between the two ends. CDR1 is MNHEY, CDR2 SMNVEV, per germline (reference sequence). CDR3 in DNA: TGTGCCAGCAGTTTTCAGCCATTCTCTGGGGCCAACGTCCTGACTTTC. It specifies CASSFQPFSGANVLTF.

This clonotype was counted at least ten times. V is TRBV12-3 or TRBV12-4 and J is TRBJ1-1; 11 bases line up with TRBD1. The CDR3 spans 14 residues. Trimming at V came to 6 bases and at J to 4 bases, leaving 4 bases not matched to a gene. Here the CDR3 reads CASSAGTGGTEAFF. In DNA form, the CDR3 reads TGTGCCAGCAGCGCCGGGACAGGGGGCACTGAAGCTTTCTTT.

The chain is built from TRBV7-8 and TRBJ2-1; 12 bases align to TRBD1. The CDR3 has 15 amino acids. Trimming removed 4 bases from V and 9 bases from J; junction bases left unmatched: 7. In germline, CDR1 is SGHVS, CDR2 FQNEAQ. The CDR3 is CASSWDRGPGSEQFF. CDR3 bases: TGTGCCAGCAGCTGGGACAGGGGGCCCGGGAGTGAGCAGTTCTTC.

The table lists this clonotype with a few counts. The rearrangement links TRBV28 to TRBJ1-2; 8 positions match TRBD1. The length of the CDR3 is 12 residues. Germline CDR1 reads MDHEN; CDR2 reads SYDVKM. V gave up 7 bases and J gave up 8 bases; unmatched junction bases: 6. In DNA form, the CDR3 reads TGTGCCAGCAACGGACAGGGATTCGGCTACACCTTC. This sequence encodes CASNGQGFGYTF.